This T cell receptor (beta chain) stems from a study of blood T cell repertoires in COVID-19. Background on the study: Both acute and convalescent COVID-19 samples were obtained from the United States, Italy and Spain.

How the authors handled the data: Quantification of nucleated cells was approximated via reference gene primer amplification. TCRdb's copy holds only in-frame clones and misses some; the assay was immunoSEQ multiplex PCR. The D gene and trimming were derived from the DNA, and the V and J assignments and clone size from that table. The sample shows under 50,000 clones, 75% to 90% of them seen only once. This clone occurred many times. The germline V and J ends were trimmed by 1 base and 7 bases, with 11 bases remaining between them. This CDR3 is built from 13 residues. Germline assignment: CDR1 SGHTA and CDR2 FQGNSA.

Sequencing used peripheral blood. This chain links TRBV7-2 with TRBJ2-7; D perhaps matches TRBD1 (5 bases). This clonotype was obtained from a man in his 70s with acute or convalescent COVID-19. CDR3 nucleotides: TGTGCCAGCAGCTTAGAATCAGGGCTTGAGCAGTACTTC. Its protein product is CASSLESGLEQYF.